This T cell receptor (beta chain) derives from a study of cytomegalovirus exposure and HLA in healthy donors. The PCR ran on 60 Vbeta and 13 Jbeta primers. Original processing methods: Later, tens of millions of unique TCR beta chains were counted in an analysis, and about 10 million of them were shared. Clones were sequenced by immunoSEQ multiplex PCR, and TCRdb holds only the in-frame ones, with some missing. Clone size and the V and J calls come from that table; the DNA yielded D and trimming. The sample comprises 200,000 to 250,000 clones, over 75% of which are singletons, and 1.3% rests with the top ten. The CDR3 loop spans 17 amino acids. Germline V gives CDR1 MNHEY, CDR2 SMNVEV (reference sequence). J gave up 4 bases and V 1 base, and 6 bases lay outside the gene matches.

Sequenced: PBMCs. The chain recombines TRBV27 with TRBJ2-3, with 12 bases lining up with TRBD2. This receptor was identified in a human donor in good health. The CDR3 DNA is TGTGCCAGCAGTTTATTCGGGACTAGCGGGTCTGCAGATACGCAGTATTTT. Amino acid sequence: CASSLFGTSGSADTQYF.